This T cell receptor (beta chain) was profiled in a study of T cells in Graves' hyperthyroidism and ophthalmopathy. RNA transcripts provided the source from which TCR beta CDR3 regions were amplified. An initial round of RT-PCR targeting the TCR CDR3 relied on the HTBI primer set. TCRdb fed the multiplex PCR reads into MiXCR, producing one record per CDR3 protein. Of fewer than 250,000 distinct CDR3 sequences listed, roughly 15% are singletons. CDR3 length: 13 residues. Trimming left V 2 bases short and J 3 bases short, with 8 bases between. Germline-derived CDR1 and CDR2 are SGHRS and YFSETQ. This clonotype appeared many times. Its antigen is unidentified. Findings and limits, study-wide: A model built on 13 V-J features separated ophthalmopathy from stable hyperthyroidism. Most expanded thyroid clonotypes above 0.001 recurred in blood. Ophthalmopathy onset followed model prediction by a median approximately six months.

The rearrangement joins TRBV5-1 to TRBJ1-2; D is undetermined. Sequenced material: blood. The receptor was isolated from a woman between 18 and 29 years old with Graves' ophthalmopathy. The CDR3 loop is CASSFNRDYGYTF. CDR3 nucleotides: TGCGCCAGCAGCTTTAACAGAGACTATGGCTACACCTTC.